This TCR beta chain was found in a study of immune evolution from preneoplasia to lung adenocarcinoma. With regard to this clone: Its specificity is not known.

Study-level points and caveats: Clonality was highest in normal lung, lower in later-stage lesions apparently.

Sequencing was performed with immunoSEQ multiplex PCR; in TCRdb, only in-frame clones are kept and a portion is missing. The table has some 3,200 clones, 40% to 60% seen once. CDR3 size: 13 residues. Trimming removed 6 bases from V and 5 bases from J, with 11 bases in between. CDR1 and CDR2 (germline): MNHNS, SASEGT. The clonotype was recovered from a person aged 45 to 59 with lung adenocarcinoma. The sequenced material came from FFPE normal lung tissue adjacent to the tumor. The chain has TRBV6-1 and TRBJ1-5; the D is unclear. The CDR3 region has the DNA TGTGCCAGCAGGGAAACAAACGATCAGCCCCAGCATTTT. Translated: CASRETNDQPQHF.